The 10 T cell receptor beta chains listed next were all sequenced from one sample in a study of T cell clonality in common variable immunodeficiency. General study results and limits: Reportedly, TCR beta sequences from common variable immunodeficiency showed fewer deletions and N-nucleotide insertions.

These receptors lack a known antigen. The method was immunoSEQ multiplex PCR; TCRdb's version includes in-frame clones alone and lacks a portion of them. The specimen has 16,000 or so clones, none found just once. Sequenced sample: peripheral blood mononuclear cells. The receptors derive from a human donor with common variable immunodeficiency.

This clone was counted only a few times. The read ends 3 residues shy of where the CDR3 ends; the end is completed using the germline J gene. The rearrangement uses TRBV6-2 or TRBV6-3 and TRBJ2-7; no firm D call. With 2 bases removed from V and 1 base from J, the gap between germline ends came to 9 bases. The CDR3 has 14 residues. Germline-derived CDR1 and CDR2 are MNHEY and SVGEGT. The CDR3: CASSYAQLSYEQYF. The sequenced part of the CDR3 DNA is TGTGCCAGCAGTTACGCACAGCTGTCCTACGAG.

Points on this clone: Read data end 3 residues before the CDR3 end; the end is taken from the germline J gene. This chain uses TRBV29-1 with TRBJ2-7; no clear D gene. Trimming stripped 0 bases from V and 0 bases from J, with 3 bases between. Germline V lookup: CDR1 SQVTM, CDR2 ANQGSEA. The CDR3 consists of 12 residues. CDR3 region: CSVEDLSYEQYF. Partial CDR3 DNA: TGCAGCGTTGAAGACCTCTCCTACGAG.

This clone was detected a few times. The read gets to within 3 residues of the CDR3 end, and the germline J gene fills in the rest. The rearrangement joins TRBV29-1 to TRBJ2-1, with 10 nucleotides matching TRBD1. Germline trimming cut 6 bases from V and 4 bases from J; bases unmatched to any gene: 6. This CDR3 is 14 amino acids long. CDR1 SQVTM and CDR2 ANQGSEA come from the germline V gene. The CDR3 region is CSVVDRGRYNEQFF. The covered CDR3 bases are TGCAGCGTGGTTGACAGGGGGCGGTACAATGAG.

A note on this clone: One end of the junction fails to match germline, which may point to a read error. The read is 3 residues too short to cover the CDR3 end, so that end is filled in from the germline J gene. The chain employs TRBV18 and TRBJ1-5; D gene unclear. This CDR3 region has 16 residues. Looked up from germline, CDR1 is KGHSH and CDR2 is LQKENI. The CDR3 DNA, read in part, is TGTGCCAGCTCACCACTGCCAGTTAATAGCAAGCAGCCC. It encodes CASSPLPVNSKQP. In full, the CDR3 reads CASSPLPVNSKQPQHF.

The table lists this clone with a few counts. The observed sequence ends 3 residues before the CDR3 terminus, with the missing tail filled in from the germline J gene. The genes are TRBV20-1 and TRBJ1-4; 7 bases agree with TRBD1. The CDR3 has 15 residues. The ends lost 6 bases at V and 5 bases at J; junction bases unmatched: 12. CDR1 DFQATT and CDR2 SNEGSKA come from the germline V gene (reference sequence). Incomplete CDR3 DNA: TGCAGTGCGGGAGTGCCGGGACAGAGAAATGAAAAA. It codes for CSAGVPGQRNEK. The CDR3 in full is CSAGVPGQRNEKLFF.

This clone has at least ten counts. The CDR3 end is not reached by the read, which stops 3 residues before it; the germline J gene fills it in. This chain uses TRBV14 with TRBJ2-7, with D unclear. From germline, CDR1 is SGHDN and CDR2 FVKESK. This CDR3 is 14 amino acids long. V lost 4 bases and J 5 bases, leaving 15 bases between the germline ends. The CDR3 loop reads CASSLGGKVHEQYF. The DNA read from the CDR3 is TGTGCCAGCAGCCTTGGCGGTAAAGTCCACGAG.

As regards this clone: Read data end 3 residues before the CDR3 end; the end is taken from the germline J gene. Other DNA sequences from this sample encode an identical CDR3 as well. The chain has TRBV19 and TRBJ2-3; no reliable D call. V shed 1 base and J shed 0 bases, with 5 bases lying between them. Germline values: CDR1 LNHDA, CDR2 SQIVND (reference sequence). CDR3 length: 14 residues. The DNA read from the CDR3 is TGTGCCAGTAGTATAGCCGGTAGCACAGATACG. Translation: CASSIAGSTDT. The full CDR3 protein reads CASSIAGSTDTQYF.

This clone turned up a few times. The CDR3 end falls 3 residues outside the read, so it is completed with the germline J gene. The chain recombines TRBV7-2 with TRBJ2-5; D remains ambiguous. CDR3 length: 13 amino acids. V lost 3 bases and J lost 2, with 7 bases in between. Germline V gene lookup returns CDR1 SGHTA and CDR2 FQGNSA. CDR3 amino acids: CASSFITQETQYF. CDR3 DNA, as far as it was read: TGTGCCAGCAGCTTTATAACTCAAGAGACC.

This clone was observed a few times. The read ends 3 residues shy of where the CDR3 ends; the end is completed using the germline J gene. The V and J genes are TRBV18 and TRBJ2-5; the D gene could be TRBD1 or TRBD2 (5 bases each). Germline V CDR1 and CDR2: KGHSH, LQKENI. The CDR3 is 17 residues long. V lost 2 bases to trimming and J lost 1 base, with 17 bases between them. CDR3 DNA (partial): TGTGCCAGCTCACCAGTAGGAGGACATTCGAGCCAAGAGACC. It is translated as CASSPVGGHSSQET. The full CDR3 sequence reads CASSPVGGHSSQETQYF. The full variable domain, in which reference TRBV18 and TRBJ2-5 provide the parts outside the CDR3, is NAGVMQNPRHLVRRRGQEARLRCSPMKGHSHVYWYRQLPEEGLKFMVYLQKENIIDESGMPKERFSAEFPKEGPSILRIQQVVRGDSAAYFCASSPVGGHSSQETQYFGPGTRLLVL.

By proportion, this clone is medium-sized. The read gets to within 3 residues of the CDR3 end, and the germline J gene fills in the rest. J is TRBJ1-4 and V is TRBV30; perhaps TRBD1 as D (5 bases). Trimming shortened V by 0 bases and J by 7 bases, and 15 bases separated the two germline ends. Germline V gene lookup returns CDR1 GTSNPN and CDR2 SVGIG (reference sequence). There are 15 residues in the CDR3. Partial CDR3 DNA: TGTGCCTGGAGTGTCCGAGGGGCCTCTGGTGAAAAA. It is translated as CAWSVRGASGEK. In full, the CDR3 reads CAWSVRGASGEKLFF.